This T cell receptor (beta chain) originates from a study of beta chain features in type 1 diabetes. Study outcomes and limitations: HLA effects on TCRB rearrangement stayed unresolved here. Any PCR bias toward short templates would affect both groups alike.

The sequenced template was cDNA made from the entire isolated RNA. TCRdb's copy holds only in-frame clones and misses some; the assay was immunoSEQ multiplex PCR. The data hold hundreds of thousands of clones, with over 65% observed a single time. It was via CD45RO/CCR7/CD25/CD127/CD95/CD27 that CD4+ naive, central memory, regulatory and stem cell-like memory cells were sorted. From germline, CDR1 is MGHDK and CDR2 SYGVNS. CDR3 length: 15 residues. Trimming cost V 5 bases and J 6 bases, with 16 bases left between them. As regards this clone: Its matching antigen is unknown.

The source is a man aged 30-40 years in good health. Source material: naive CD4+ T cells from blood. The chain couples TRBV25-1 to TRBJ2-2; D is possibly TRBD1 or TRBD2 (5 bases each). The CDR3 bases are TGTGCCAGCAGTCACCGGGGCTCATTGGCCGGGGAGCTGTTTTTT. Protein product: CASSHRGSLAGELFF.